Below are 15 T cell receptor beta chains sequenced from a single sample in a study of metastatic and nonmetastatic thyroid tumors. All patients reached thyroid surgery having received no treatment beforehand. Via MiXCR, TCRdb re-called the PCR reads. The table records 75,000 to 95,000 clones, about 13% of them present only once. The sample comprised blood. Receptors originate from a female donor with papillary thyroid cancer or a benign thyroid nodule (not recorded which). Some clones in this sample may be carry-over from other donors' samples.

This clone was seen many times. This chain uses TRBV7-2 with TRBJ2-7; perhaps TRBD1 as D (5 bases). Germline V lookup: CDR1 SGHTA, CDR2 FQGNSA. The CDR3 contains 15 residues. The V and J ends lost 3 bases and 5 bases respectively, with 17 bases between them. CDR3 nucleotides: TGTGCCAGCAGCTTCGTACTCGGATCCAGGGACGAGCAGTACTTC. Protein sequence: CASSFVLGSRDEQYF.

This clone was seen repeatedly, ten times or more. This sequence joins TRBV30 and TRBJ2-5; 10 bases match TRBD2. Germline V gene sequence: CDR1 GTSNPN, CDR2 SVGIG (reference sequence). The CDR3 totals 14 residues. The junction had 5 bases not matched to a gene; V was cut back by 2 bases and J by 5 bases. CDR3 sequence: CAWSFTTSGETQYF. Here the CDR3 DNA reads TGTGCCTGGAGTTTTACGACTAGCGGGGAGACCCAGTACTTC.

This clone has a count of ten or more. This chain uses TRBV7-8 with TRBJ2-1; D possibly corresponds to TRBD2 (6 bases). CDR3 length equals 13 residues. Trimming pared 5 bases from V and 5 bases from J, leaving 10 bases between. CDR1 and CDR2 (germline): SGHVS, FQNEAQ. The CDR3 DNA reads TGTGCCAGCAGCCTGGGACTCCACAATGAGCAGTTCTTC. Amino acid sequence: CASSLGLHNEQFF.

This clone was recorded at least ten times. The genes are TRBV6-1 and TRBJ2-7; perhaps TRBD2 as D (5 bases). V lost 8 bases to trimming and J lost 0 bases, with 11 bases between them. The CDR3 has 13 amino acids. Germline assignment: CDR1 MNHNS and CDR2 SASEGT. DNA of the CDR3: TGTGCCAGCCAGGAGGCGGCCTCCTACGAGCAGTACTTC. It translates to CASQEAASYEQYF.

At least ten counts were recorded for this clone. V usage is TRBV2 and J usage is TRBJ2-3; no clear D. The germline CDR1 and CDR2 sequences are SNHLY and FYNNEI. V lost 1 base, J lost 0 bases, and 5 bases lay in between. This CDR3 has 14 amino acids. In DNA form, the CDR3 reads TGTGCCAGCAGTGAAGGCTGGAGCACAGATACGCAGTATTTT. Residues: CASSEGWSTDTQYF.

The table lists this clone with many counts. DNA of the CDR3: TGTGCCATCAGTGAGGATCGCCGATATGGCTACACCTTC. Translated: CAISEDRRYGYTF. The J gene is TRBJ1-2, the V gene TRBV10-3; D gene ambiguous. The CDR3 covers 13 residues. CDR1 is ENHRY, CDR2 SYGVKD, per germline. The germline V and J ends were trimmed by 2 bases and 5 bases, with 9 bases remaining between them.

This clone was seen many times. V gene TRBV2 combines with J gene TRBJ2-7, with D maybe TRBD1 (5 bases). This CDR3 spans 14 amino acids. Germline V lookup: CDR1 SNHLY, CDR2 FYNNEI. V lost 2 bases and J lost 3, with 11 bases in between. CDR3: CASSELQGGYEQYF. The CDR3 DNA is TGTGCCAGCAGTGAATTGCAGGGTGGCTACGAGCAGTACTTC.

Comments on this clone: This may stem from a read error, because a much larger clone lies one nucleotide away. The V gene is TRBV20-1, the J gene TRBJ2-5; D may be TRBD1 (6 bases). The germline V gene encodes CDR1 DFQATT and CDR2 SNEGSKA (reference sequence). V lost 3 bases, J lost 0 bases, and 8 bases lay in between. The CDR3 is made up of 13 amino acids. The CDR3 reads CSASGQYQETQYF. CDR3 nucleotides: TGCAGTGCTAGTGGACAGTACCAAGAGACCCAGTACTTC.

The V and J genes are TRBV2 and TRBJ1-2; no definite D call. Germline assignment: CDR1 SNHLY and CDR2 FYNNEI. The CDR3 length is 11 residues. Here the CDR3 reads CSVGGYSGYTF. Here the CDR3 DNA reads TGTTCCGTCGGAGGGTACTCTGGCTACACCTTC.

This clone was observed at least ten times. This chain links TRBV5-1 with TRBJ1-1; 8 bases agree with TRBD1. The V gene's germline CDR1 is SGHRS and CDR2 YFSETQ. The CDR3 contains 13 residues. V gave up 0 bases and J gave up 5 bases; unmatched junction bases: 0. CDR3 bases: TGCGCCAGCAGCTTGGACAGGGGGACTGAAGCTTTCTTT. It is translated as CASSLDRGTEAFF. Full variable domain (remainder filled in from reference TRBV5-1 and TRBJ1-1): KAGVTQTPRYLIKTRGQQVTLSCSPISGHRSVSWYQQTPGQGLQFLFEYFSETQRNKGNFPGRFSGRQFSNSRSEMNVSTLELGDSALYLCASSLDRGTEAFFGQGTRLTVV.

The sample holds a few counts of this clone. A read error is possible here, since a much larger clone lies one base away. The gene calls are TRBV19 and TRBJ2-1; a possible D gene is TRBD2 (6 bases). The germline CDR1 and CDR2 sequences are LNHDA and SQIVND (reference sequence). This CDR3 region has 14 residues. The CDR3 is CSSSMVRGGDEQFF. CDR3 in DNA: TGTTCCAGTAGTATGGTAAGGGGCGGGGATGAGCAGTTCTTC.

This clone was picked up many times. This same CDR3 is encoded by further DNA sequences in the sample. The chain combines TRBV4-3 with TRBJ2-1, with 8 bases aligning to TRBD1. Germline loops: CDR1 LGHNA, CDR2 YSLEER. V dropped 0 bases and J dropped 6; count of bases not matched to a gene: 4. The CDR3 covers 15 residues. The DNA for the CDR3 is TGCGCCAGCAGCCAAGATAGGACAGGGCCCAATGAGCAGTTCTTC. Protein product: CASSQDRTGPNEQFF.

This clone was found many times. The chain recombines TRBV18 with TRBJ2-7; D is unresolved. Per the germline V gene, CDR1 is KGHSH and CDR2 is LQKENI. V was clipped by 5 bases and J by 6 bases, with 5 bases between them. The CDR3 is 10 residues long. The CDR3 sequence is CASSGPEQYF. The CDR3 DNA reads as TGTGCCAGCTCAGGTCCCGAGCAGTACTTC. The whole variable domain, filled in from reference TRBV18 and TRBJ2-7, reads NAGVMQNPRHLVRRRGQEARLRCSPMKGHSHVYWYRQLPEEGLKFMVYLQKENIIDESGMPKERFSAEFPKEGPSILRIQQVVRGDSAAYFCASSGPEQYFGPGTRLTVT.

Many counts were recorded for this clone. The V gene is TRBV6-1, the J gene TRBJ2-1; tentative D call: TRBD2 (6 bases). This CDR3 has 14 residues. The V and J ends lost 6 bases and 7 bases respectively, with 16 bases between them. The germline V gene has CDR1 MNHNS and CDR2 SASEGT. This CDR3 is CASRGLKAGNEQFF. As DNA, the CDR3 is TGTGCCAGCAGGGGGTTGAAGGCGGGGAATGAGCAGTTCTTC.

As to this clone: At one end the junction does not follow the germline gene, possibly because of a read error. The chain joins TRBV28 to TRBJ1-5; D gene ambiguous. The CDR3 has 15 amino acids. Germline CDR1 is MDHEN and CDR2 is SYDVKM. This CDR3 is CAISIHSGSNQPQHF. The CDR3 coding sequence is TGTGCCATCAGTATCCACAGTGGAAGCAATCAGCCCCAGCATTTT. The variable domain in full, completed from reference TRBV28 and TRBJ1-5, reads DVKVTQSSRYLVKRTGEKVFLECVQDMDHENMFWYRQDPGLGLRLIYFSYDVKMKEKGDIPEGYSVSREKKERFSLILESASTNQTSMYLCAISIHSGSNQPQHFGDGTRLSIL.